A selection of T cell receptor beta chains follows, all from one sample in a study of shared clonotypes between healthy human individuals. The protocol was immunoSEQ multiplex PCR, while the TCRdb copy is restricted to in-frame clones and leaves out a portion. In the table there are 450,000 or so clones, roughly four fifths of which are singletons. Specimen: PBMCs. The origin of the receptors is a woman in her thirties or forties in good health. Some clones in this sample may be carry-over from other donors' samples. Both conserved end residues are part of each CDR3. The D gene is left open where the match is weak. Part of the rows lack a size; the others show once, few, many or a class for expanded clones.

clone size	V gene	D gene	J gene	CDR3 DNA	CDR3 protein
-	TRBV6-1	-	TRBJ1-4	TGTGCCAGCAAGAAAAGGGGAAATGAAAAACTGTTTTTT	CASKKRGNEKLFF
-	TRBV19	-	TRBJ1-1	TGTGCCAGTAGTCCCCACAAAGATGGGACTGAAGCTTTCTTT	CASSPHKDGTEAFF
-	TRBV11-2	-	TRBJ2-2	TGTGCCAGCAGCTTACAACTAACCAGGTCCACCGGGGAGCTGTTTTTT	CASSLQLTRSTGELFF
few	TRBV18	-	TRBJ2-7	TGTGCCAGCTCACCACCCGCCCGGCGAGACGAGCAGTACTTC	CASSPPARRDEQYF
-	TRBV9	TRBD1	TRBJ1-2	TGTGCCAGCAGCGTAGGTGGACAGGGGGATGGCTACACCTTC	CASSVGGQGDGYTF
-	TRBV7-2	-	TRBJ1-2	TGTGCCAGCAGCTTAGGCGGCGCTAACTATGGCTACACCTTC	CASSLGGANYGYTF
-	TRBV12-5	-	TRBJ2-3	TGTGCTAGTGGTTTGGTAGTCCCCGGGGGACAGAATACGCAGTATTTT	CASGLVVPGGQNTQYF
-	TRBV10-2	TRBD2	TRBJ2-1	TGCGCCAGCAGTGAGCGGGGGGGGGTACCCGGCAAGAATGAGCAGTTCTTC	CASSERGGVPGKNEQFF
-	TRBV5-1	-	TRBJ1-3	TGCGCCAGCAGCTTGCCACGGGACCCTGGAAACACCATATATTTT	CASSLPRDPGNTIYF
-	TRBV27	-	TRBJ2-2	TGTGCCAGCAGGCTACAGAACACCGGGGAGCTGTTTTTT	CASRLQNTGELFF
-	TRBV7-8	TRBD2	TRBJ2-1	TGTGCCAGCAGCGTCACGTTCCCGGGACTAGCGGGAGTTAGGAATGAGCAGTTCTTC	CASSVTFPGLAGVRNEQFF
-	TRBV10-3	-	TRBJ1-1	TGTGCCATCAGTAGGGGAGATGAAGCTTTCTTT	CAISRGDEAFF
many	TRBV6-1	-	TRBJ1-5	TGTGCCAGCAGTGAGTCCGGCACTAATCAGCCCCAGCATTTT	CASSESGTNQPQHF
-	TRBV7-3	TRBD2	TRBJ2-3	TGTGCCAGCAGCTTAGGTCGCCTAGCGGGAGAGGGGACGCAGTATTTT	CASSLGRLAGEGTQYF
-	TRBV29-1	-	TRBJ2-1	TGCAGCGTTGCTGGGAGCGGAAATTACAATGAGCAGTTCTTC	CSVAGSGNYNEQFF
once	TRBV10-3	TRBD1	TRBJ2-4	TGTGCCATCCGGGACAGGGAAAACATTCAGTACTTC	CAIRDRENIQYF
-	TRBV7-9	TRBD2	TRBJ2-5	TGTGCCAGCAGCTTAGCAAGAGCGGGAGGGAGGGAGACCCAGTACTTC	CASSLARAGGRETQYF
once	TRBV6-1	TRBD1	TRBJ1-5	TGTGCCAGCACTCTGGACAGGGCAAGCAATCAGCCCCAGCATTTT	CASTLDRASNQPQHF
many	TRBV19	-	TRBJ2-2	TGTGCCAGTAGTAACCACGGGGAGCTGTTTTTT	CASSNHGELFF
-	TRBV2	-	TRBJ2-2	TGTGCCAGCTCCAGGGCAGGGGTCGGTCTCACCGGGGAGCTGTTTTTT	CASSRAGVGLTGELFF
once	TRBV2	TRBD1	TRBJ2-2	TGTGCCAGCAGTGCTAGGGGACAGGGGGTCTCCGGGGAGCTGTTTTTT	CASSARGQGVSGELFF
-	TRBV13	-	TRBJ1-5	TGTGCCAGCAGCTTAGGAAGGGATCAGCCCCAGCATTTT	CASSLGRDQPQHF
-	TRBV11-2	-	TRBJ1-2	TGTGCCAGCAGCTTAATCCCAGGGTCTTCCTATGGCTACACCTTC	CASSLIPGSSYGYTF
few	TRBV6-6	TRBD1	TRBJ1-2	TGTGCCAGCAAAGAAATAGGACAGGCATCCACCTATGGCTACACCTTC	CASKEIGQASTYGYTF
-	TRBV25-1	-	TRBJ2-3	TGTGCCAGCAGTGGGAACACAGATACGCAGTATTTT	CASSGNTDTQYF
-	TRBV7-2	-	TRBJ2-1	TGTGCCAGCACCCGGGGAAATGAGCAGTTCTTC	CASTRGNEQFF
few	TRBV28	-	TRBJ1-5	TGTGCCAGCAGTTTGGGCGCTCAGCCCCAGCATTTT	CASSLGAQPQHF
-	TRBV2	TRBD1	TRBJ1-5	TGTGCCAGCACCCCGGGACAGGGGAGTCAGCCCCAGCATTTT	CASTPGQGSQPQHF
-	TRBV5-4	-	TRBJ2-1	TGTGCCAGCAGCTTGGGACACAACTCCTACAATGAGCAGTTCTTC	CASSLGHNSYNEQFF
-	TRBV29-1	TRBD2	TRBJ2-7	TGCAGCGTTGAAGAGAGGACTAGCGGCTCCTACGAGCAGTACTTC	CSVEERTSGSYEQYF
many	TRBV30	-	TRBJ1-1	TGTGCCTGGAGTGTAAGGCCCACTGAAGCTTTCTTT	CAWSVRPTEAFF
-	TRBV10-3	TRBD1	TRBJ2-5	TGTGCCATCAGTGGGCGGACAGGGGAACGGGAGACCCAGTACTTC	CAISGRTGERETQYF
-	TRBV2	-	TRBJ1-1	TGTGCCAGCAGTCCGACAGAGATAAACACTGAAGCTTTCTTT	CASSPTEINTEAFF
-	TRBV11-1	TRBD1	TRBJ2-7	TGTGCCAGCAGAACCACTAGCAGGGGGCGCCTAAACGAGCAGTACTTC	CASRTTSRGRLNEQYF
-	TRBV5-1	TRBD1	TRBJ2-1	TGCGCCAGCAGCTTGGGAGGACAGGGTCGTAATGAGCAGTTCTTC	CASSLGGQGRNEQFF
-	TRBV7-9	-	TRBJ2-7	TGTGCCAGCAGCTTATCCCAAGGCGGTCTTGTCTACGAGCAGTACTTC	CASSLSQGGLVYEQYF
-	TRBV28	-	TRBJ1-2	TGTGCCAGCAGGGCGGCCGACAGTAACTATGGCTACACCTTC	CASRAADSNYGYTF
-	TRBV18	-	TRBJ2-5	TGTGCCAGCTCACCACCCGGAGGAGAGACCCAGTACTTC	CASSPPGGETQYF
-	TRBV4-1	TRBD1	TRBJ1-4	TGCGCCAGCAGCCCAGGCGGGGGACAGGGGGATGAAAAACTGTTTTTT	CASSPGGGQGDEKLFF
-	TRBV4-2	TRBD2	TRBJ2-7	TGTGCCAGCAGCCTCCTCGGCGGGGGCGAGCAGTACTTC	CASSLLGGGEQYF
once	TRBV6-6	-	TRBJ2-2	TGTGCCAGCAGCTCGACCCGGGGGGGGGAGCTGTTTTTT	CASSSTRGGELFF
-	TRBV4-1	-	TRBJ1-5	TGCGCCAGCAGCCAAGACACACCACAGCCCCAGCATTTT	CASSQDTPQPQHF
many	TRBV7-2	-	TRBJ1-5	TGTGCCAGCAGCGCACGGGGGGATCAGCCCCAGCATTTT	CASSARGDQPQHF
-	TRBV18	-	TRBJ2-1	TGTGCCAGCTCACCCCCGATCTCCTACAATGAGCAGTTCTTC	CASSPPISYNEQFF
-	TRBV29-1	TRBD1	TRBJ1-1	TGCAGCGCCAGCTGGGGACAGATGAACACTGAAGCTTTCTTT	CSASWGQMNTEAFF
once	TRBV19	TRBD1	TRBJ1-5	TGTGCCAGTAGGGCCCTCGACAGGGCGTACCAGCCCCAGCATTTT	CASRALDRAYQPQHF
-	TRBV7-2	TRBD1	TRBJ1-5	TGTGCCAGCAGCTCACGACAGGGCACTCAGCCCCAGCATTTT	CASSSRQGTQPQHF
-	TRBV27	TRBD1	TRBJ2-7	TGTGCCAGCAGTCCGGGGACAGGGGAGGACGAGCAGTACTTC	CASSPGTGEDEQYF
few	TRBV28	-	TRBJ1-5	TGTGCCAGCAGTTGGGCCTTGGCGAGCAATCAGCCCCAGCATTTT	CASSWALASNQPQHF
-	TRBV19	-	TRBJ2-7	TGTGCCAGTAGCACCGGGACTCCCAGCTCCTACGAGCAGTACTTC	CASSTGTPSSYEQYF
-	TRBV6-6	-	TRBJ1-5	TGTGCCAGCAGTACCCTTTCGGCCGCCTATCAGCCCCAGCATTTT	CASSTLSAAYQPQHF
once	TRBV5-1	TRBD1	TRBJ2-1	TGCGCCAGCAGCGGACAGACAGGGACCTACAATGAGCAGTTCTTC	CASSGQTGTYNEQFF
-	TRBV5-1	TRBD2	TRBJ2-3	TGCGCCAGCAGCTTGGTAACTAGCGGGAGGAGAGATACGCAGTATTTT	CASSLVTSGRRDTQYF
-	TRBV11-3	-	TRBJ2-2	TGTGCCAGCAGCTTTGGTCCCTGGCCGAACACCGGGGAGCTGTTTTTT	CASSFGPWPNTGELFF
few	TRBV13	TRBD2	TRBJ2-1	TGTGCCAGCAGCTTAAGGACTAGCGGATACAATGAGCAGTTCTTC	CASSLRTSGYNEQFF
-	TRBV21-1	-	TRBJ2-7	TGTGCCAGCAGCAACGACAGATACGAGCAGTACTTC	CASSNDRYEQYF
-	TRBV9	-	TRBJ2-3	TGTGCCAGCAGCCTCCGGGACACAGATACGCAGTATTTT	CASSLRDTDTQYF
-	TRBV2	TRBD2	TRBJ2-3	TGTGCCAGCAGTAATAGGGAGGGCGGCACAGATACGCAGTATTTT	CASSNREGGTDTQYF